This T cell receptor (beta chain) was captured by sequencing in a study of T cell responses to AZD1222 COVID-19 vaccine. As for this clone: Its specificity is unknown.

General observations from the study: Regions 160-218 and 743-854 held dominance among vaccine-associated CD4 TCRs, which spanned spike.

The method was immunoSEQ multiplex PCR; TCRdb's version includes in-frame clones alone and lacks a portion of them. The data show about 100,000 clones, 87% seen once. There are 12 residues in the CDR3. The ends were cut back, 5 bases at V and 5 bases at J, with 9 bases in the middle. Germline lookup yields CDR1 LNHDA and CDR2 SQIVND (reference sequence). The source of this sequence is an adult in good health. The sequenced sample was peripheral blood, obtained on day 0 of MenACWY control vaccination. The rearrangement uses TRBV19 and TRBJ1-1; tentatively, D is TRBD1 (5 bases). CDR3 region: CASSPGGTEAFF. The CDR3 DNA reads as TGTGCCAGTAGTCCCGGGGGGACTGAAGCTTTCTTT.